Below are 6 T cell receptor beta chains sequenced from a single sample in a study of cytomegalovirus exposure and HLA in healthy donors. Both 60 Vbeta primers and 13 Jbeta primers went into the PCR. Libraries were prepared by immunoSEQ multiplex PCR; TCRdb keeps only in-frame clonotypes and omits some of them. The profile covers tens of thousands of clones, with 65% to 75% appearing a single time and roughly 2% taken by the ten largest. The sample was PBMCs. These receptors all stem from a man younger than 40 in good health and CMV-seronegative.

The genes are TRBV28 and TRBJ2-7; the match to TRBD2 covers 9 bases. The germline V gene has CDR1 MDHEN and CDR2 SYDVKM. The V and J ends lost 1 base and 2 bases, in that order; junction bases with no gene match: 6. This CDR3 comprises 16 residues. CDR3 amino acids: CASSLLGTSQPYEQYF. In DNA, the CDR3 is TGTGCCAGCAGTTTATTGGGGACTAGCCAACCCTACGAGCAGTACTTC.

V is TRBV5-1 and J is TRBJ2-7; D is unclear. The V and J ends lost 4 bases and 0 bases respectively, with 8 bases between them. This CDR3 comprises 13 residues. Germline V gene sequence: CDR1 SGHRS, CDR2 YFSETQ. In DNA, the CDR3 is TGCGCCAGCAGCCCCGACACCTCCTACGAGCAGTACTTC. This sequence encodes CASSPDTSYEQYF.

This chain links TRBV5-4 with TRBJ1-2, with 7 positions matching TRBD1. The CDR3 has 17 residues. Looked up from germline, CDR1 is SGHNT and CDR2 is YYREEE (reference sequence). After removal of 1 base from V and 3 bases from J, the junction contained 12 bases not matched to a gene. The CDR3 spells CASSLYVGQTGDYGYTF. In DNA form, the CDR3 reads TGTGCCAGCAGCTTGTATGTTGGGCAAACAGGGGACTATGGCTACACCTTC.

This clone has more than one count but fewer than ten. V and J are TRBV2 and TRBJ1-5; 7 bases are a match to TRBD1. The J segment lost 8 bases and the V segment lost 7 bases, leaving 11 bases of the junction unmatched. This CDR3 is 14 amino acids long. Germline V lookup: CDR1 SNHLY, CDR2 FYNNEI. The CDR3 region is CASTLGGSGKPQHF. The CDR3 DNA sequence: TGTGCCAGCACCTTAGGGGGCAGTGGAAAGCCCCAGCATTTT.

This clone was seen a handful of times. CDR3 nucleotides: TGTGCCAGCAGTTACGGACAGGGACCAAACTATGGCTACACCTTC. Translated, it gives CASSYGQGPNYGYTF. The chain recombines TRBV6-6 with TRBJ1-2; 8 bases map to TRBD1. Unmatched junction bases numbered 4, after V lost 2 bases and J lost 2 bases. The CDR3 extends over 15 amino acids. Germline V gene sequence: CDR1 MNHNY, CDR2 SVGAGI (reference sequence).

The CDR3 nucleotides read TGCGCCAGCAGCTCGGGGGGACCGCGCGAGCAGTACTTC. Protein product: CASSSGGPREQYF. The chain employs TRBV5-1 and TRBJ2-7; the match to TRBD2 covers 7 bases. There are 13 residues in the CDR3. Germline V lookup: CDR1 SGHRS, CDR2 YFSETQ. Trimming cost V 3 bases and J 6 bases; bases outside gene matches: 6.